This T cell receptor (beta chain) came from a study of tumor-infiltrating lymphocytes in oesophageal squamous cell carcinoma. TCRdb analysed the PCR reads with MiXCR anew, one entry per CDR3 protein. This sample yields 15,000 to 20,000 distinct CDR3 sequences, of which 35% to 55% are seen a single time; about 38% belongs to the top ten. This CDR3 is built from 17 residues. Germline V gives CDR1 ENHRY, CDR2 SYGVKD. The source is a female donor with esophageal squamous cell carcinoma. The chain is built from TRBV10-3 and TRBJ1-1, with 14 bases lining up with TRBD2. With the DNA end fitting TRBJ2-3 better, the J assignment may be wrong. Input material: blood. The DNA of the CDR3 is TGTGCCATCAGATCCGGGACTAGCGGGGGCAACACAGATACGCAGTATTTT. Translation: CAIRSGTSGGNTDTQYF.